These T cell receptor beta chains were read from a single sample in a study of T cell responses to AZD1222 COVID-19 vaccine. Sequencing was performed with immunoSEQ multiplex PCR; in TCRdb, only in-frame clones are kept and a portion is missing. Among 150,000 to 200,000 clones listed, roughly 90% were seen once. Here the sequenced sample was peripheral blood, taken on day 0 of AZD1222 vaccination. Every receptor here comes from an adult in good health. CDR3s include the opening cysteine and the closing phenylalanine or tryptophan. A D gene is named only where the DNA matches it firmly. Clone size is given for some rows only: seen once, a few or many times, or a class if the clone is expanded.

>TRBV6-1|TRBJ2-1|TRBD2|-
CASSEKASGGVYNEQFF
TGTGCCAGCAGTGAGAAGGCTAGCGGGGGGGTGTACAATGAGCAGTTCTTC
>TRBV19|TRBJ1-2|TRBD1|-
CASSRTGNYGYTF
TGTGCCAGTAGTCGGACAGGCAACTATGGCTACACCTTC
>TRBV6-2/TRBV6-3|TRBJ2-1|-|-
CASSRPPLATSYNEQFF
TGTGCCAGCAGCCGACCCCCGCTAGCAACCTCCTACAATGAGCAGTTCTTC
>TRBV5-1|TRBJ2-3|TRBD1|-
CASGPMGQGVDTQYF
TGCGCCAGCGGCCCTATGGGACAGGGCGTAGATACGCAGTATTTT
>TRBV7-8|TRBJ1-1|-|-
CASSLDGGTEAFF
TGTGCCAGCAGCTTAGATGGGGGCACTGAAGCTTTCTTT
>TRBV19|TRBJ1-1|TRBD1|-
CASSITGGTEAFF
TGTGCCAGTAGTATTACAGGGGGAACTGAAGCTTTCTTT
>TRBV19|TRBJ1-4|TRBD1|-
CASIGGQGAPNEKLFF
TGTGCCAGTATTGGCGGACAGGGGGCCCCTAATGAAAAACTGTTTTTT
>TRBV3-1/TRBV3-2|TRBJ1-2|-|few
CASSPGVLGYTF
TGTGCCAGCAGCCCCGGGGTTCTTGGCTACACCTTC
>TRBV27|TRBJ2-5|-|-
CASSLTDQETQYF
TGTGCCAGCAGCCTGACAGACCAAGAGACCCAGTACTTC
>TRBV5-1|TRBJ1-1|-|-
CASSLGVSGDTEAFF
TGCGCCAGCAGCTTGGGAGTATCGGGGGACACTGAAGCTTTCTTT
>TRBV3-1/TRBV3-2|TRBJ2-2|-|-
CASSHTSGELFF
TGTGCCAGCAGCCATACTAGCGGGGAGCTGTTTTTT
>TRBV30|TRBJ1-2|TRBD1|-
CAWTGGHYGYTF
TGTGCCTGGACAGGGGGACACTATGGCTACACCTTC
>TRBV6-2/TRBV6-3|TRBJ2-7|-|-
CASSYSRTTGNYEQYF
TGTGCCAGCAGTTACTCGCGCACGACAGGTAACTACGAGCAGTACTTC
>TRBV20-1|TRBJ1-6|-|-
CSASRAGSYNSPLHF
TGCAGTGCTAGTAGAGCAGGATCTTATAATTCACCCCTCCACTTT
>TRBV11-2|TRBJ2-4|TRBD1|few
CASRLNRGKNIQYF
TGTGCCAGCAGGCTGAACAGGGGCAAAAACATTCAGTACTTC
>TRBV7-9|TRBJ2-7|-|few
CASSLVELVYEQYF
TGTGCCAGCAGCTTGGTAGAATTGGTCTACGAGCAGTACTTC
>TRBV11-2|TRBJ2-3|TRBD2|-
CASSLRLAGGGTDTQYF
TGTGCCAGCAGCTTAAGGCTAGCGGGGGGAGGGACAGATACGCAGTATTTT
>TRBV6-5|TRBJ1-2|-|-
CASSYIGEYGYTF
TGTGCCAGCAGTTACATAGGGGAGTATGGCTACACCTTC
>TRBV3-1/TRBV3-2|TRBJ2-7|-|-
CASKFRGYEQYF
TGTGCCAGCAAGTTCCGGGGGTACGAGCAGTACTTC
>TRBV7-8|TRBJ1-5|-|-
CASSLGGAGNQPQHF
TGTGCCAGCAGCTTGGGGGGCGCGGGGAATCAGCCCCAGCATTTT
>TRBV24-1|TRBJ2-3|TRBD2|-
CATSDGLAGLSTDTQYF
TGTGCCACCAGTGACGGACTAGCGGGACTAAGCACAGATACGCAGTATTTT
>TRBV5-6|TRBJ1-2|-|once
CASSPGSNYGYTF
TGTGCCAGCAGCCCAGGATCCAACTATGGCTACACCTTC
>TRBV29-1|TRBJ1-1|TRBD1|-
CSAQGASDTEAFF
TGCAGCGCTCAGGGGGCATCGGACACTGAAGCTTTCTTT
>TRBV18|TRBJ1-2|-|-
CASSDRSDPTNYGYTF
TGTGCCAGCTCCGACAGATCAGATCCCACTAACTATGGCTACACCTTC
>TRBV30|TRBJ1-4|TRBD1|-
CAWTGDRGEKLFF
TGTGCCTGGACCGGTGACAGGGGTGAAAAACTGTTTTTT
>TRBV5-4|TRBJ2-7|TRBD2|-
CASSTGLARSYEQYF
TGTGCCAGCAGCACCGGACTAGCGCGTTCCTACGAGCAGTACTTC
>TRBV5-5|TRBJ2-7|-|-
CASKNGQGYEQYF
TGTGCCAGCAAAAATGGTCAGGGATACGAGCAGTACTTC
>TRBV7-6|TRBJ1-4|-|-
CASSPVATNEKLFF
TGTGCCAGCAGCCCGGTTGCAACTAATGAAAAACTGTTTTTT
>TRBV7-2|TRBJ2-7|-|-
CASSQVAGTEQYF
TGTGCCAGCAGCCAGGTGGCGGGAACCGAGCAGTACTTC
>TRBV7-3|TRBJ2-6|TRBD2|-
CASSLKSPGGGTASGANVLTF
TGTGCCAGCAGCTTAAAATCCCCCGGGGGGGGAACTGCCTCTGGGGCCAACGTCCTGACTTTC
>TRBV5-1|TRBJ1-1|-|-
CASSFQVSNTEAFF
TGCGCCAGCAGCTTCCAGGTATCGAACACTGAAGCTTTCTTT
>TRBV2|TRBJ2-5|TRBD2|-
CASSGASGRSETQYF
TGTGCCAGCAGTGGGGCTAGCGGGAGATCAGAGACCCAGTACTTC
>TRBV19|TRBJ1-5|TRBD1|-
CASSIGQGGNQPQHF
TGTGCCAGTAGTATTGGACAGGGCGGAAATCAGCCCCAGCATTTT
>TRBV11-2|TRBJ1-4|TRBD1|-
CASRNNRGREKLFF
TGTGCCAGCAGGAACAACAGGGGGCGTGAAAAACTGTTTTTT
>TRBV11-1|TRBJ2-7|-|-
CASSPDRYEQYF
TGTGCCAGCAGCCCCGACAGGTACGAGCAGTACTTC
>TRBV15|TRBJ1-1|-|-
CATSRGLGVNGAFF
TGTGCCACCAGCAGAGGTCTTGGGGTCAATGGAGCTTTCTTT
>TRBV12-3/TRBV12-4|TRBJ1-1|-|-
CASSLESATGAFF
TGTGCCAGCAGTTTAGAGTCAGCCACGGGAGCTTTCTTT
>TRBV27|TRBJ1-5|TRBD1|-
CASSSRTGNQPQHF
TGTGCCAGCAGTTCCCGGACAGGAAATCAGCCCCAGCATTTT
>TRBV10-3|TRBJ1-2|TRBD1|-
CAIRDRNYGYTF
TGTGCCATCAGGGACAGGAACTATGGCTACACCTTC
>TRBV4-1|TRBJ2-3|-|-
CASSQQGSTDTQYF
TGCGCCAGCAGCCAACAGGGTAGCACAGATACGCAGTATTTT
>TRBV4-2|TRBJ2-7|-|many
CASSQDLGDNSYEQYF
TGTGCCAGCAGCCAAGATCTGGGGGACAACTCCTACGAGCAGTACTTC
>TRBV3-1/TRBV3-2|TRBJ1-2|TRBD1|-
CASSQMGQGARGYTF
TGTGCCAGCAGCCAAATGGGACAGGGGGCGCGAGGCTACACCTTC
>TRBV7-9|TRBJ2-7|TRBD1|-
CASSSGTGSHEQYF
TGTGCCAGCAGCTCCGGGACAGGGTCCCACGAGCAGTACTTC
>TRBV6-6|TRBJ2-7|-|once
CASSYSGRDSSYEQYF
TGTGCCAGCAGTTACTCGGGGCGGGACAGCTCCTACGAGCAGTACTTC
>TRBV28|TRBJ1-1|-|-
CASSRGTEAFF
TGTGCCAGCAGTCGCGGTACTGAAGCTTTCTTT
>TRBV27|TRBJ2-2|-|-
CASSFGSGSGELFF
TGTGCCAGCAGTTTTGGGTCTGGGTCCGGGGAGCTGTTTTTT
>TRBV30|TRBJ1-1|TRBD1|-
CACLGTANTEAFF
TGTGCCTGCCTAGGGACAGCGAACACTGAAGCTTTCTTT
>TRBV5-1|TRBJ2-7|TRBD1|-
CASSLGGTGVPYYEQYF
TGCGCCAGCAGCTTGGGCGGGACAGGGGTACCCTACTACGAGCAGTACTTC
>TRBV28|TRBJ2-5|-|once
CASSLPYLQETQYF
TGTGCCAGCAGCCTGCCTTACCTCCAAGAGACCCAGTACTTC
>TRBV27|TRBJ2-7|-|-
CASSLPGATAYEQYF
TGTGCCAGCAGTCTTCCCGGGGCTACCGCCTACGAGCAGTACTTC